The text below deals with one TCR beta chain. The antigen remains undetermined. These data are taken from a study of CD8+ T cells in alopecia areata. Across the study: Treatment comprised oral tofacitinib, 5 to 10 mg twice daily, in treated patients.

Reverse transcribed after extraction, RNA yielded cDNA as the sequencing template. The assay was immunoSEQ multiplex PCR, and TCRdb's table has in-frame clones only and misses some. In the table there are over 150,000 clones, roughly 65% of which are singletons. Obtained from alopecia areata patients were lesional scalp punch biopsies along with peripheral blood. Sorting separated CD4+ and CD8+ T cells out of PBMCs. Broader study findings: Alopecia totalis/universalis scalp especially showed more expanded CD8+ clones than normal scalp.

V dropped 1 base and J dropped 5 bases, with 13 bases sitting between them. CDR3 length equals 15 residues. Germline CDR1 is KGHSH and CDR2 is LQKENI. Sequenced here: CD4+ T cells sorted from blood, sampled at week 0. This TCR was recovered from a human donor with alopecia areata. V is TRBV18 and J is TRBJ2-3; possibly TRBD1 or TRBD2 for D (5 bases each). CDR3 sequence reads: CASSPLNGARDTQYF. The CDR3 DNA is TGTGCCAGCTCACCACTAAACGGGGCCCGAGATACGCAGTATTTT.